Sequencing of this T cell receptor beta chain was carried out in a study of control samples from healthy donors and cancer patients. The protocol was immunoSEQ multiplex PCR, while the TCRdb copy is restricted to in-frame clones and leaves out a portion. The table lists 150,000 or so clones, roughly 93% of them singletons. This clonotype was sampled from a young man in good health. The sequencing sample was made of blood.

CDR3 sequence (DNA): TGTGCCAGCAATAAGGCGGGGACGTCTGGAAACACCATATATTTT. Its protein product is CASNKAGTSGNTIYF. The rearrangement uses TRBV21-1 and TRBJ1-3. TRBV21-1 is a documented pseudogene. This CDR3 contains 15 residues.